The 21 T cell receptor beta chains presented below share a single source sample, sequenced in a study of blood T cell repertoires in COVID-19. Sequencing was performed with immunoSEQ multiplex PCR; in TCRdb, only in-frame clones are kept and a portion is missing. The sample has around 130,000 clones, over 85% seen once; the top ten hold 3.7%. The sample comprised peripheral blood. All receptors come from a man aged 45-60 years with active COVID-19.

The chain carries TRBV13 and TRBJ2-3; TRBD1 aligns across 11 bases. CDR3 length: 16 residues. Germline V gives CDR1 PRHDT, CDR2 FYEKMQ (reference sequence). V dropped 3 bases and J dropped 5; count of bases not matched to a gene: 7. The CDR3 DNA reads TGTGCCAGCAGCTTTCGTAGGACAGGGGGCAAAGATACGCAGTATTTT. Translated: CASSFRRTGGKDTQYF.

This sequence joins TRBV6-2 or TRBV6-3 and TRBJ2-1; TRBD1 matches at 9 bases. V was clipped by 5 bases and J by 6 bases; unmatched bases: 11. This CDR3 contains 16 residues. CDR1 and CDR2 from the germline V gene are MNHEY and SVGEGT. The chain's CDR3 is CASSTPGTGTRNEQFF. DNA of the CDR3: TGTGCCAGCAGTACCCCCGGGACAGGGACCCGCAATGAGCAGTTCTTC.

The chain employs TRBV13 and TRBJ2-2; D is unresolved. Germline V gene data show CDR1 as PRHDT and CDR2 as FYEKMQ (reference sequence). With 6 bases removed from V and 1 base from J, the gap between germline ends came to 9 bases. CDR3 size: 14 residues. CDR3 sequence: CASSLIQNTGELFF. Written as DNA, the CDR3 is TGTGCCAGCAGTTTAATCCAGAACACCGGGGAGCTGTTTTTT.

The rearrangement links TRBV6-5 to TRBJ2-2; no clear D gene. V was cut by 6 bases and J by 5 bases, with 7 bases left in between. This CDR3 has 12 amino acids. Germline CDR1 and CDR2: MNHEY and SVGAGI. The CDR3 region is CASSSTTGELFF. DNA for the CDR3: TGTGCCAGCAGCTCGACAACCGGGGAGCTGTTTTTT.

A few counts support this clone. The chain carries TRBV7-9 and TRBJ1-5; D is possibly TRBD1 (5 bases). The V gene's germline CDR1 is SEHNR and CDR2 FQNEAQ (reference sequence). The ends were cut back, 1 base at V and 9 bases at J, with 10 bases in the middle. CDR3 size: 13 residues. CDR3 loop: CASSLGDSWPQHF. CDR3 DNA sequence: TGTGCCAGCAGCTTAGGCGACAGCTGGCCCCAGCATTTT.

The table lists this clone with a count of one. The V call is TRBV7-2, the J call TRBJ1-4; 8 bases fit TRBD1. Germline CDR1 and CDR2: SGHTA and FQGNSA. V lost 8 bases to trimming and J lost 4 bases; unmatched junction nucleotides: 3. The CDR3 totals 13 residues. CDR3 coding DNA: TGTGCCAGCCAGGGACAGGTTAATGAAAAACTGTTTTTT. Its protein is CASQGQVNEKLFF.

The chain couples TRBV6-5 to TRBJ1-5; 8 bases fit TRBD1. CDR1 is MNHEY, CDR2 SVGAGI, per germline. The CDR3 extends over 14 amino acids. The trim removed 6 bases at V and 4 bases at J, leaving 5 bases unmatched. The CDR3 reads CASSPGGWNQPQHF. DNA for the CDR3: TGTGCCAGCAGCCCAGGGGGCTGGAATCAGCCCCAGCATTTT.

The chain couples TRBV19 to TRBJ1-5, with 9 nucleotides matching TRBD1. The V segment lost 6 bases and the J segment 0 bases; nucleotides outside the gene matches: 3. Germline CDR1 is LNHDA and CDR2 is SQIVND (reference sequence). The CDR3 is made up of 15 amino acids. CDR3 region: CASSWTGASNQPQHF. The CDR3 nucleotides read TGTGCCAGTAGCTGGACAGGGGCTAGCAATCAGCCCCAGCATTTT.

The chain combines TRBV6-5 with TRBJ1-1; D might be TRBD1 (6 bases). V was trimmed by 0 bases and J by 5 bases, leaving 13 bases between them. Germline V CDR1 and CDR2: MNHEY, SVGAGI. CDR3 size: 15 residues. The CDR3 DNA is TGTGCCAGCAGTTACTCGAGAGGGGGTGGAACTGAAGCTTTCTTT. It translates to CASSYSRGGGTEAFF.

The gene calls are TRBV5-1 and TRBJ1-1, with 10 bases fitting TRBD1. Germline values: CDR1 SGHRS, CDR2 YFSETQ. V gave up 0 bases and J gave up 5 bases; unmatched junction bases: 7. There are 16 residues in the CDR3. CDR3 coding DNA: TGCGCCAGCAGCTTGGACGACAGGGGGCCGAGGACTGAAGCTTTCTTT. This encodes CASSLDDRGPRTEAFF.

The J gene is TRBJ1-4, the V gene TRBV4-1; tentatively, D is TRBD1 (5 bases). Trimming removed 4 bases from V and 5 bases from J, with 17 bases in between. This CDR3 region has 16 residues. CDR1 is MGHRA and CDR2 is YSYEKL in the germline V gene. DNA for the CDR3: TGCGCCAGCAGCCGAGCGGGACGTCTTCAAAATGAAAAACTGTTTTTT. Translation: CASSRAGRLQNEKLFF.

The chain carries TRBV4-2 and TRBJ2-1; 12 bases are shared with TRBD2. Trimming at V came to 1 base and at J to 4 bases, leaving 2 bases not matched to a gene. CDR3 size: 16 residues. Germline CDR1 and CDR2: LGHNA and YNFKEQ. The CDR3 nucleotides read TGTGCCAGCAGCCAAGCTAGCGGGGGGGGGTACAATGAGCAGTTCTTC. Amino acid sequence: CASSQASGGGYNEQFF.

The V call is TRBV5-6, the J call TRBJ1-5; D is unresolved. CDR3 size: 16 residues. Trimming took 0 bases from V and 0 from J, leaving 10 bases between them. Germline V gene data show CDR1 as SGHDT and CDR2 as YYEEEE. This CDR3 is CASSLGPLDSNQPQHF. The CDR3 DNA follows: TGTGCCAGCAGCTTGGGTCCTTTAGATAGCAATCAGCCCCAGCATTTT.

This chain links TRBV19 with TRBJ2-1; D unclear. This CDR3 region has 14 residues. Germline CDR1 is LNHDA and CDR2 is SQIVND (reference sequence). Trimming took off 5 bases at V and 3 bases at J, with 11 bases between the two ends. The DNA of the CDR3 is TGTGCCAGTAGTTGGCAGAACAACTACAATGAGCAGTTCTTC. Its protein is CASSWQNNYNEQFF.

The chain is built from TRBV19 and TRBJ1-1; 8 bases fit TRBD1. With 11 bases clipped from V and 5 bases from J, the junction kept 10 bases outside the gene matches. The CDR3 sequence is 13 residues long. Germline values: CDR1 LNHDA, CDR2 SQIVND (reference sequence). The CDR3: CAGKGQGDTEAFF. CDR3 nucleotide sequence: TGTGCCGGGAAAGGACAGGGTGATACTGAAGCTTTCTTT.

The chain employs TRBV5-6 and TRBJ1-2; tentatively, D is TRBD1 (5 bases). The CDR3 is 19 residues long. Trimming removed 0 bases at V and 1 base at J, with 22 bases between. CDR1 is SGHDT and CDR2 is YYEEEE in the germline V gene. The CDR3: CASSLARTRFRLDNYGYTF. The CDR3 DNA follows: TGTGCCAGCAGCTTGGCGCGGACACGGTTTCGGTTGGATAACTATGGCTACACCTTC.

The chain is built from TRBV7-2 and TRBJ2-1, with 12 positions matching TRBD2. V trimming: 5 bases; J trimming: 4 bases; junction bases outside the gene matches: 6. The CDR3 length is 16 residues. From germline, CDR1 is SGHTA and CDR2 FQGNSA. CDR3 protein: CASSDSSGGAYNEQFF. DNA of the CDR3: TGTGCCAGCAGCGACTCTAGCGGGGGGGCTTACAATGAGCAGTTCTTC.

V is TRBV18 and J is TRBJ1-1; D is unclear. Trimming cost V 2 bases and J 3 bases, with 7 bases left between them. CDR1 is KGHSH and CDR2 is LQKENI in the germline V gene. The CDR3 spans 13 residues. CDR3 residues: CASSPSGDTEAFF. The DNA for the CDR3 is TGTGCCAGCTCACCATCGGGTGACACTGAAGCTTTCTTT.

CDR3 region: CASTGLNTEAFF. The CDR3 coding sequence is TGTGCCAGCACGGGTCTGAACACTGAAGCTTTCTTT. This rearrangement joins TRBV12-3 or TRBV12-4 to TRBJ1-1; D ambiguous. Trimming took 7 bases from V and 0 from J, leaving 6 bases between them. There are 12 residues in the CDR3.

The V gene is TRBV30, the J gene TRBJ1-2; no definite D call. Trimming cost V 3 bases and J 3 bases, with 11 bases left between them. The CDR3 has 13 amino acids. Germline V gives CDR1 GTSNPN, CDR2 SVGIG (reference sequence). The CDR3 here is CAWRDGEHYGYTF. For the CDR3, the DNA is TGTGCCTGGAGGGACGGGGAACACTATGGCTACACCTTC.

The chain recombines TRBV7-9 with TRBJ2-1; D is ambiguous. There are 18 residues in the CDR3. CDR1 and CDR2 (germline): SEHNR, FQNEAQ (reference sequence). V lost 0 bases and J 8 bases, leaving 23 bases between the germline ends. In DNA, the CDR3 is TGTGCCAGCAGCTTAGCGCTAGTCGTCACCACTTATCGGGATGAGCAGTTCTTC. The encoded protein is CASSLALVVTTYRDEQFF.